This TCR beta chain came from a study of beta chain features in type 1 diabetes. A word on this clone: The antigen is not known.

The sequenced template was cDNA made from the entire isolated RNA. Sequenced naive, central memory and regulatory T cell samples produced an average of around 3.8 million reads. Assay: immunoSEQ multiplex PCR; the TCRdb copy retains only in-frame clones and omits some. The sample comprises about 210,000 clones, approximately 11% of which are singletons, and roughly 1.3% rests with the top ten. Study-level findings and limits: Within the patient group, naive, central memory and Treg TCRB repertoires appeared more similar to each other than within healthy donors. Significant though moderate, a shortening of TCRB CDR3s appeared in all four CD4+ subsets of Type 1 diabetes patients. Reads derived from cDNA could over-represent cells showing high TCR expression.

V gave up 5 bases and J gave up 3 bases, with 8 bases separating them. Germline CDR1 reads LNHNV; CDR2 reads YYDKDF (reference sequence). This CDR3 spans 12 amino acids. The chain has TRBV15 and TRBJ2-7; D is possibly TRBD2 (5 bases). The TCR was taken from a man between 18 and 35 years old in good health. The sample taken for sequencing was central memory CD4+ T cells from blood. CDR3 sequence reads: CATSLEGYEQYF. CDR3 bases: TGTGCCACCAGCCTTGAGGGCTACGAGCAGTACTTC. Full variable domain (missing parts from reference TRBV15 and TRBJ2-7): DAMVIQNPRYQVTQFGKPVTLSCSQTLNHNVMYWYQQKSSQAPKLLFHYYDKDFNNEADTPDNFQSRRPNTSFCFLDIRSPGLGDTAMYLCATSLEGYEQYFGPGTRLTVT.